This TCR beta chain is from a study of blood T cell repertoires in COVID-19. Germline V lookup: CDR1 LNHDA, CDR2 SQIVND (reference sequence). CDR3 size: 17 residues. V lost 5 bases and J lost 0; bases outside the gene matches: 8. One Seattle source followed patients from active infection through their disease course. Assay used: immunoSEQ multiplex PCR; TCRdb lists only in-frame clones, some missing. Among 60,000 to 70,000 clones listed, 80% to 90% were seen once. This TCR was recovered from a woman aged 60-75 years with COVID-19, enrolled during active disease. The chain employs TRBV19 and TRBJ2-1; TRBD2 matches at 9 bases. Sequencing used peripheral blood. The CDR3: CASSLSGLASSYNEQFF. CDR3 DNA sequence: TGTGCCAGTAGTCTCTCGGGACTAGCCAGCTCCTACAATGAGCAGTTCTTC.